A selection of T cell receptor beta chains follows, all from one sample in a study of blood T cell repertoires in COVID-19. TCRdb's copy holds only in-frame clones and misses some; the assay was immunoSEQ multiplex PCR. The table lists 200,000 to 250,000 clones, around nine tenths of them singletons. Material: peripheral blood. The receptors were gathered from a woman aged 55 to 70 who had recovered from COVID-19. The CDR3 runs from the conserved cysteine through the conserved F or W. The order of the fields is D gene, J gene, V gene, clone size, CDR3 protein, CDR3 DNA. D genes are given only for firm matches. Clone sizes are given selectively: once, few, many, or a class where the clone is expanded.

>.|TRBJ1-2|TRBV7-2|.
CASSSQKSGRYYGYTF
TGTGCCAGCAGCTCTCAAAAGTCGGGGAGATACTATGGCTACACCTTC
>TRBD2|TRBJ2-1|TRBV19|.
CASSILASGDPDEQFF
TGTGCCAGTAGTATATTGGCTAGCGGGGACCCGGATGAGCAGTTCTTC
>.|TRBJ1-2|TRBV5-6|.
CASSSQPTTDGYTF
TGTGCCAGCAGCTCCCAACCGACGACAGATGGCTACACCTTC
>TRBD1|TRBJ2-7|TRBV6-5|.
CASRQTGGSYEQYF
TGTGCCAGCAGACAGACAGGGGGCTCCTACGAGCAGTACTTC
>.|TRBJ2-3|TRBV6-1|.
CASSESYRTSTDTQYF
TGTGCCAGCAGTGAGAGCTACAGAACTAGCACAGATACGCAGTATTTT
>TRBD2|TRBJ2-5|TRBV9|.
CASSPGDSGGVGETQYF
TGTGCCAGCAGCCCCGGGGATAGCGGGGGGGTGGGAGAGACCCAGTACTTC
>.|TRBJ2-6|TRBV3-1/TRBV3-2|.
CASSQRSGANVLTF
TGTGCCAGCAGCCAGCGCTCTGGGGCCAACGTCCTGACTTTC
>.|TRBJ1-2|TRBV5-1|.
CASSFGGERGYTF
TGCGCCAGCAGCTTCGGCGGGGAGAGGGGCTACACCTTC
>.|TRBJ1-4|TRBV20-1|.
CSASSGTTNEKLFF
TGCAGTGCTAGTTCGGGGACAACTAATGAAAAACTGTTTTTT
>.|TRBJ2-1|TRBV5-1|.
CASSLETYNEQFF
TGCGCCAGCAGCTTGGAGACTTACAATGAGCAGTTCTTC
>TRBD1|TRBJ1-2|TRBV19|once
CASSRSGQGVPSYTF
TGTGCCAGTAGTCGATCCGGACAGGGGGTGCCTAGCTACACCTTC
>.|TRBJ1-4|TRBV19|.
CASRRGGLEKLFF
TGTGCCAGCAGGAGGGGGGGTTTGGAAAAACTGTTTTTT
>TRBD1|TRBJ1-5|TRBV6-2/TRBV6-3|.
CASSYSKGANNQPQHF
TGTGCCAGCAGTTACTCGAAGGGGGCTAACAATCAGCCCCAGCATTTT
>TRBD1|TRBJ2-5|TRBV6-5|.
CASHLGTGATQYF
TGTGCCAGTCATCTAGGGACAGGGGCGACCCAGTACTTC
>.|TRBJ2-5|TRBV9|.
CASSPRTAWESQYF
TGTGCCAGCAGCCCTCGGACAGCGTGGGAGTCCCAGTACTTC
>.|TRBJ2-7|TRBV4-1|.
CASSPPDRRYEQYF
TGCGCCAGCAGCCCCCCTGACAGGCGGTACGAGCAGTACTTC
>.|TRBJ1-6|TRBV19|.
CASSQQGNSPLHF
TGTGCCAGTAGTCAACAGGGTAATTCACCCCTCCACTTT
>TRBD2|TRBJ2-3|TRBV7-3|.
CASSFSGWTDTQYF
TGTGCCAGCAGCTTTAGCGGGTGGACAGATACGCAGTATTTT
>.|TRBJ2-1|TRBV3-1/TRBV3-2|.
CASSQTRDNEQFF
TGTGCCAGCAGCCAGACTCGAGACAATGAGCAGTTCTTC